These 2 T cell receptor beta chains share one sample of origin, sequenced in a study of OX40 agonist ivuxolimab in advanced cancers. Libraries were prepared by immunoSEQ multiplex PCR; TCRdb keeps only in-frame clonotypes and omits some of them. The repertoire includes about 92,000 clones, 84% of them detected once, and approximately 5.5% sits in the top ten. The sequencing here drew on CD4+ or CD8+ T cells sorted from blood, taken in a trial of the OX40 agonist ivuxolimab. The receptors were gathered from an adult with an advanced solid tumor such as melanoma, head and neck, liver or kidney cancer.

This clone has more than one count but fewer than ten. The V and J genes are TRBV6-5 and TRBJ1-2; D is ambiguous. From germline, CDR1 is MNHEY and CDR2 SVGAGI. Trimming left V 7 bases short and J 2 bases short, with 8 bases between. The CDR3 spans 12 residues. The CDR3 loop is CASNPGNYGYTF. As DNA, the CDR3 is TGTGCCAGCAACCCCGGGAACTATGGCTACACCTTC.

The genes are TRBV27 and TRBJ2-1; the D gene could be TRBD1 or TRBD2 (5 bases each). Per germline, CDR1 MNHEY and CDR2 SMNVEV (reference sequence). The V gene lost 3 bases and the J gene lost 10 bases, with 16 bases spanning the gap. There are 14 residues in the CDR3. For the CDR3, the DNA is TGTGCCAGCAGTTTGTGGCAGGGAGCGGCAGAGCAGTTCTTC. This codes for CASSLWQGAAEQFF.